This T cell receptor (beta chain) was obtained from a study of cytomegalovirus exposure and HLA in healthy donors. Study-wide results and limits: Excluded were some V segments that proved indistinguishable, including TRBV6-2 and TRBV6-3.

As for this clone: What it binds is unknown.

This PCR relied on a set of 60 Vbeta primers and 13 Jbeta primers. Libraries were prepared by immunoSEQ multiplex PCR; TCRdb keeps only in-frame clonotypes and omits some of them. The table includes around 130,000 clones, approximately 80% detected once. Healthy bone marrow donors made up the donors. Nominally healthy donors provided the samples, though records likely missed some immune exposures. CDR3 length: 15 amino acids. Per germline, CDR1 SEHNR and CDR2 FQNEAQ (reference sequence). V lost 6 bases to trimming and J lost 6 bases, with 21 bases between them. The specimen was PBMCs. J is TRBJ2-7 and V is TRBV7-9; no reliable D call. This sequence originates from a woman in her thirties or forties in good health and CMV-seronegative. In DNA, the CDR3 is TGTGCCAGCAGTCTCCCTTCAGCTTTCCCAGGCGAGCAGTACTTC. Protein sequence: CASSLPSAFPGEQYF. Full variable domain (remainder filled in from reference TRBV7-9 and TRBJ2-7): DTGVSQNPRHKITKRGQNVTFRCDPISEHNRLYWYRQTLGQGPEFLTYFQNEAQLEKSRLLSDRFSAERPKGSFSTLEIQRTEQGDSAMYLCASSLPSAFPGEQYFGPGTRLTVT.